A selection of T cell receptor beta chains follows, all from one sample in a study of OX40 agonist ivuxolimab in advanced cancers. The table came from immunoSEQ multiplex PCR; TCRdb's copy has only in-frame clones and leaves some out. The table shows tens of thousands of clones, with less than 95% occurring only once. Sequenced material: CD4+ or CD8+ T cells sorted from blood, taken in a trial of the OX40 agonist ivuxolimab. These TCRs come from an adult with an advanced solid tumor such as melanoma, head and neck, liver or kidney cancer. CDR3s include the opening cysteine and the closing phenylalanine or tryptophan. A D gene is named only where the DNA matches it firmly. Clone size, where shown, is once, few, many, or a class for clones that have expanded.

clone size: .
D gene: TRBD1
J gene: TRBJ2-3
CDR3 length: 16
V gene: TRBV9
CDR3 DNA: TGTGCCAGCAGCGTAGACTTACAGGGGGCGTTAGATACGCAGTATTTT
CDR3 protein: CASSVDLQGALDTQYF

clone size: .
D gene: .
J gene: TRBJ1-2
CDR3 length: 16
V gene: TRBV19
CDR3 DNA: TGTGCCAGTATGGGGGCCTTAGGGCAGCGGGACTATGGCTACACCTTC
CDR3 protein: CASMGALGQRDYGYTF

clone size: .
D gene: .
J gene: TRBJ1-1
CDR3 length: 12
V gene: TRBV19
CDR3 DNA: TGTGCCAGTAGTATGTCAGTTGGTGAAGCTTTCTTT
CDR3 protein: CASSMSVGEAFF

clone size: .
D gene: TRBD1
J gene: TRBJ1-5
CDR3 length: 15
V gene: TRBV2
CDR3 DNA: TGTGCCAGCAGCGGCGACAGGGGAATCTTTCAGCCCCAGCATTTT
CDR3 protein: CASSGDRGIFQPQHF

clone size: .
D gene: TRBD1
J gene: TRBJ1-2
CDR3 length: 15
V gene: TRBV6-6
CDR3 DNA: TGTGCCAGCAGTTCCCGGGACAGGGGAAACTATGGCTACACCTTC
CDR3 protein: CASSSRDRGNYGYTF

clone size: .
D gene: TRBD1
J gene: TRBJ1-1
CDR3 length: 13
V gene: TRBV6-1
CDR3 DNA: TGTGCCAGCAGAGCGACAGGGGACACTGAAGCTTTCTTT
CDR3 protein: CASRATGDTEAFF

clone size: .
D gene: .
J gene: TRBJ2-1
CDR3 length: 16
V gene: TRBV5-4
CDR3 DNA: TGTGCCAGCAGCGCCCGAGGGGGGAGCTCCTACAATGAGCAGTTCTTC
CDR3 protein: CASSARGGSSYNEQFF

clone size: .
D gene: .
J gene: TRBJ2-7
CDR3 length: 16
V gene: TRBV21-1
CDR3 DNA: TGTGCCAGCAGCTGGAGGGACAGTCTATCCCCCTACGAGCAGTACTTC
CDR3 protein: CASSWRDSLSPYEQYF

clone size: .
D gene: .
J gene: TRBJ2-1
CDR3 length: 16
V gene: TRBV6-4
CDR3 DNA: TGTGCCAGCAGTCGGACTACCCTCGACAGGCCTAATGAGCAGTTCTTC
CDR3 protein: CASSRTTLDRPNEQFF

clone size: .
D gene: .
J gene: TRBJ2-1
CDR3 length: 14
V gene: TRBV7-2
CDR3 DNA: TGTGCCAGCAGCAAACCGGGACTCCAGAATGAGCAGTTCTTC
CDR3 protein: CASSKPGLQNEQFF

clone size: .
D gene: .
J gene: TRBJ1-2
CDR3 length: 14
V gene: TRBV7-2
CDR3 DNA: TGTGCCAGCAGCTTCGGTCAGGCGGACTATGGCTACACCTTC
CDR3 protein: CASSFGQADYGYTF

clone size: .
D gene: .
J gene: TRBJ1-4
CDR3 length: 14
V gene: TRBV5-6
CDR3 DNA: TGTGCCAGCAGCTTGTTACAGGGCGGAGAAAAACTGTTTTTT
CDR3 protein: CASSLLQGGEKLFF

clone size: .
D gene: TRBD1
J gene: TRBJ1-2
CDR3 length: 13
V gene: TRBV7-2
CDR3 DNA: TGTGCCAGCAGCTCGGACAGGGCCTATGGCTACACCTTC
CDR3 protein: CASSSDRAYGYTF

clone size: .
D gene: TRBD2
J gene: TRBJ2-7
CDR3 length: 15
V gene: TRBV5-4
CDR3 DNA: TGTGCCAGCAGCTCGGGACTAGCGGGGCTCTACGAGCAGTACTTC
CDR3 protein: CASSSGLAGLYEQYF

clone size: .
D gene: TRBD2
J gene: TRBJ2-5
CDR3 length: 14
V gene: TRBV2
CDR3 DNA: TGTGCCAGCAATCGGTTGGGGGGGCAAGAGACCCAGTACTTC
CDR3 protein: CASNRLGGQETQYF

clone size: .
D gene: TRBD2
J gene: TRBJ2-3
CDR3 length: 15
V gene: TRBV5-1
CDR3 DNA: TGCGCCAGCAGCTTAGCGGGGGCCACCACAGATACGCAGTATTTT
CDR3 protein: CASSLAGATTDTQYF

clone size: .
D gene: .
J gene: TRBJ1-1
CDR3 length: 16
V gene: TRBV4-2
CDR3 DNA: TGTGCCAGCAGCCAAGATAAACCCGGGGGATGGACTGAAGCTTTCTTT
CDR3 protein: CASSQDKPGGWTEAFF

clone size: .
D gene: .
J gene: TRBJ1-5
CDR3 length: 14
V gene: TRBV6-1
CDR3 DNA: TGTGCCAGCAGCACCTCTCGGGGCAATCAGCCCCAGCATTTT
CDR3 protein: CASSTSRGNQPQHF

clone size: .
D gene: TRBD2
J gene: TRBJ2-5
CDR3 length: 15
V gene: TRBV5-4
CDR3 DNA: TGTGCCAGCAGCTTAAGAAGCGGGGGCCAAGAGACCCAGTACTTC
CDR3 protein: CASSLRSGGQETQYF

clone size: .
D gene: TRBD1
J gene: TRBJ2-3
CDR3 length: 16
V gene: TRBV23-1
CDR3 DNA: TGCGCCAGCAGTCATGGGGGGGACAGGGTCACAGATACGCAGTATTTT
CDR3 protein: CASSHGGDRVTDTQYF

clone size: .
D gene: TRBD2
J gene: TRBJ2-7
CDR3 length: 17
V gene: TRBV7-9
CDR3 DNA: TGTGCCAGCAGCCAATCTCCTGGAGGGAGGGTCTCCTACGAGCAGTACTTC
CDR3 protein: CASSQSPGGRVSYEQYF

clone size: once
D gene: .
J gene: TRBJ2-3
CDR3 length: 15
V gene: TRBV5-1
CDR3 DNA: TGCGCCAGCGTGCCGACAGGGAGGGGCACAGATACGCAGTATTTT
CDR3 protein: CASVPTGRGTDTQYF

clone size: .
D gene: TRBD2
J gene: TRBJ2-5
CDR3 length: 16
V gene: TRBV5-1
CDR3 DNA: TGCGCCAGCAGCCCAGGAGCGGGAGGGCCGGGAGAGACCCAGTACTTC
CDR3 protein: CASSPGAGGPGETQYF

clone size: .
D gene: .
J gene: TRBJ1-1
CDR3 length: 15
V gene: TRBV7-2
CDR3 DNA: TGTGCCAGCAGCTTAGTCCGGCTCCGCGGCGCTGAAGCTTTCTTT
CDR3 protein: CASSLVRLRGAEAFF

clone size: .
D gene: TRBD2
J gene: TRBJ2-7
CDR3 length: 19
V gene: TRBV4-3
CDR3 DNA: TGCGCCAGCAGCCAAGAGTATAGAGCGGGGGGCCACAACTCCTACGAGCAGTACTTC
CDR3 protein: CASSQEYRAGGHNSYEQYF

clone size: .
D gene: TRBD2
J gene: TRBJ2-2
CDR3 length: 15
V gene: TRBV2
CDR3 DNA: TGTGCCAGCAATGGACTAGCGGCAAACACCGGGGAGCTGTTTTTT
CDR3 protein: CASNGLAANTGELFF

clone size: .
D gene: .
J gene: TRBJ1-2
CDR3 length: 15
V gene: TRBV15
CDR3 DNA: TGTGCCACCAGCAGGGACACAGGAGATTTCTATGGCTACACCTTC
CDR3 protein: CATSRDTGDFYGYTF

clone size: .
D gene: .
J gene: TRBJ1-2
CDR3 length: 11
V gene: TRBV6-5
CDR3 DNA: TGTGCCAGCAGTTTGGCAGGAGGCTACACCTTC
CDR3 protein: CASSLAGGYTF

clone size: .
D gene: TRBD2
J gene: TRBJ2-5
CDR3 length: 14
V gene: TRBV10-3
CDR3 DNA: TGTGCCATCAGTGGGGCGGGAGGCCAAGAGACCCAGTACTTC
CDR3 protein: CAISGAGGQETQYF

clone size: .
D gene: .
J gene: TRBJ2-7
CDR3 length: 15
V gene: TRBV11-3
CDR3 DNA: TGTGCCAGCAGCTTCGGCTCAGACGGTTCCTACGAGCAGTACTTC
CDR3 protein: CASSFGSDGSYEQYF

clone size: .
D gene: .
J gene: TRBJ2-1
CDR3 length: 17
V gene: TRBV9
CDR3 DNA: TGTGCCAGCAGCGTAGGGAGGGCGAGGAGCTCCTACAATGAGCAGTTCTTC
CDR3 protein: CASSVGRARSSYNEQFF

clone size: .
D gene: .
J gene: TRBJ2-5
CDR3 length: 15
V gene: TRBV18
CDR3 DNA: TGTGCCAGCTCACCCCGGGCAGGAGTGAGGGAGACCCAGTACTTC
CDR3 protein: CASSPRAGVRETQYF

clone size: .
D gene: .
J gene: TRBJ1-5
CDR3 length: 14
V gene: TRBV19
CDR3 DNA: TGTGCCAGTAGTATAGTAGCCGAAGGGTGGGCCCAGCATTTT
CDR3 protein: CASSIVAEGWAQHF

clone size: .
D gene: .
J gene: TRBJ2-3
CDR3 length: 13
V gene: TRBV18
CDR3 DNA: TGTGCCAGCTCACCAAAGCTCACAGATACGCAGTATTTT
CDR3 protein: CASSPKLTDTQYF

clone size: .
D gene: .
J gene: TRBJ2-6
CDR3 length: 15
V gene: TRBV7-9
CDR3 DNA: TGTGCCAGCAGCTTAGGGCTCTCTGGGGCCAACGTCCTGACTTTC
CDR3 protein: CASSLGLSGANVLTF

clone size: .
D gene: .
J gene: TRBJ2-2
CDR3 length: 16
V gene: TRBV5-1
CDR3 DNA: TGCGCCAGCAGTTCCGGTTGGGACGCGAACACCGGGGAGCTGTTTTTT
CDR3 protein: CASSSGWDANTGELFF

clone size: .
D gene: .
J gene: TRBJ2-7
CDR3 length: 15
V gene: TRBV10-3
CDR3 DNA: TGTGCCATCAGGGGGCGGCGGGAAGGAAAGTACGAGCAGTACTTC
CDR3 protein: CAIRGRREGKYEQYF

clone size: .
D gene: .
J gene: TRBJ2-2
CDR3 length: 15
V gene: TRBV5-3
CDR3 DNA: TGTGCCAGAAGTTCAGGGGTCTCGAACACCGGGGAGCTGTTTTTT
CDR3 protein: CARSSGVSNTGELFF

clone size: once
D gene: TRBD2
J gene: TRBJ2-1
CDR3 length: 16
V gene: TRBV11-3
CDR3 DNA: TGTGCCAGCAGCTCAGTCAGCGGGGGGGCATTCAGTGAGCAGTTCTTC
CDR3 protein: CASSSVSGGAFSEQFF

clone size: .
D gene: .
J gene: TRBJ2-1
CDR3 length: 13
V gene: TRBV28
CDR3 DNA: TGTGCCAGCAGTGGAGAGCCTCTAACCAATGAGTTCTTC
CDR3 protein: CASSGEPLTNEFF

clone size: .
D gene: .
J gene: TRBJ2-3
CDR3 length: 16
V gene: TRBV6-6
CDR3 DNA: TGTGCCAGCAGTTACGCGGGTGTAAGGAGCACAGATACGCAGTATTTT
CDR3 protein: CASSYAGVRSTDTQYF